The 7 T cell receptor beta chains listed next were all sequenced from one sample in a study of cytomegalovirus exposure and HLA in healthy donors. Clones were read by immunoSEQ multiplex PCR, and TCRdb kept only the in-frame ones, dropping some. The table lists over 45,000 clones, around 94% of them singletons. The sequencing sample was made of PBMCs. These receptors were obtained from a young man in good health and CMV-seronegative.

V gene TRBV13 combines with J gene TRBJ1-1; D unclear. The CDR3 consists of 15 residues. Germline V gene lookup returns CDR1 PRHDT and CDR2 FYEKMQ (reference sequence). Trimming cost V 5 bases and J 1 base, with 14 bases left between them. As DNA, the CDR3 is TGTGCCAGCAGCGGAACGGGAGTCCCGAACACTGAAGCTTTCTTT. It translates to CASSGTGVPNTEAFF.

CDR3 region: CASSPAREAGYTF. In DNA, the CDR3 is TGTGCCAGCTCACCAGCCAGGGAGGCTGGCTACACCTTC. The chain links TRBV18 to TRBJ1-2; tentatively, D is TRBD1 (5 bases). Deletions cut 2 bases from V and 7 bases from J, with 11 bases between. This CDR3 has 13 residues. The V gene's germline CDR1 is KGHSH and CDR2 LQKENI.

The rearrangement links TRBV10-3 to TRBJ2-2; tentative D call: TRBD1 (5 bases). The CDR3 contains 12 residues. Germline loops: CDR1 ENHRY, CDR2 SYGVKD. V lost 8 bases and J 5 bases, leaving 9 bases between the germline ends. CDR3 amino acids: CAIQRGTGELFF. The CDR3 region has the DNA TGTGCCATCCAAAGGGGTACCGGGGAGCTGTTTTTT.

The gene calls are TRBV28 and TRBJ2-1; D is possibly TRBD1 (6 bases). CDR1 is MDHEN and CDR2 is SYDVKM in the germline V gene. This CDR3 is 14 amino acids long. Trimming cost V 5 bases and J 2 bases, with 10 bases left between them. CDR3 DNA: TGTGCCAGCAGTCACAGGGAACCCTACAATGAGCAGTTCTTC. Its protein product is CASSHREPYNEQFF.

The CDR3 coding sequence is TGTGCCAGCAGCCCCCTAGCGGGAGATGCAGATACGCAGTATTTT. This encodes CASSPLAGDADTQYF. This chain connects TRBV7-8 to TRBJ2-3; 10 bases map to TRBD2. Germline CDR1 reads SGHVS; CDR2 reads FQNEAQ. J lost 4 bases, V lost 5 bases, and 6 bases had no gene match. The CDR3 has 15 residues.

This clone has more than one count but fewer than ten. The J gene is TRBJ1-5, the V gene TRBV6-1; no clear D. CDR3 length: 13 residues. Germline CDR1 MNHNS, CDR2 SASEGT. The V end lost 8 bases, the J end lost 2 bases, and 10 bases lay between the germline ends. CDR3 in DNA: TGTGCCAGCCAGGCAGCGGGCAATCAGCCCCAGCATTTT. Its protein product is CASQAAGNQPQHF.

The V and J genes are TRBV27 and TRBJ1-1; 8 nucleotides align to TRBD1. With V trimmed by 3 bases and J by 1 base, 4 bases remained unmatched. CDR1 is MNHEY and CDR2 is SMNVEV in the germline V gene (reference sequence). The CDR3 length is 15 residues. CDR3 DNA: TGTGCCAGCAGTTTCCTCGGGACAGGGAACACTGAAGCTTTCTTT. Amino acid sequence: CASSFLGTGNTEAFF.